These T cell receptor beta chains were read from a single sample in a study of blood T cell repertoires in COVID-19. Only in-frame clones appear in the TCRdb table, and some are missing; sequencing was by immunoSEQ multiplex PCR. The sample has about 350,000 clones; 89% are singletons. The sample consisted of peripheral blood. The receptors stem from a woman aged 55-70 years with COVID-19, enrolled during active disease. The CDR3 runs from the conserved cysteine through the conserved F or W. D genes are given only for firm matches. Some rows have no size entry. The others give once, few or many, or a class for an expanded clone.

V: TRBV9
size: NA
D: NA
J: TRBJ1-2
DNA: TGTGCCAGCAGCGTATATCCGGTGACAAACTATGGCTACACCTTC
CDR3: CASSVYPVTNYGYTF

V: TRBV2
size: once
D: NA
J: TRBJ2-7
DNA: TGTGCCAGTGAGAGATCAAACGAGCAGTACTTC
CDR3: CASERSNEQYF

V: TRBV2
size: NA
D: NA
J: TRBJ1-6
DNA: TGTGCCAGCAGTGAAGCCGCCGGAGAGGTTTCACCCCTCCACTTT
CDR3: CASSEAAGEVSPLHF

V: TRBV19
size: NA
D: NA
J: TRBJ1-1
DNA: TGTGCCACCGGGGGGGGAGGGAACACTGAAGCTTTCTTT
CDR3: CATGGGGNTEAFF

V: TRBV6-5
size: once
D: NA
J: TRBJ2-3
DNA: TGTGCCAGCAGTCTCGGACGGACTACAGATACGCAGTATTTT
CDR3: CASSLGRTTDTQYF

V: TRBV28
size: NA
D: NA
J: TRBJ1-5
DNA: TGTGCCAGCAGCACCCCTCTCTCCAGGCCCCCCGCCCAGCATTTT
CDR3: CASSTPLSRPPAQHF

V: TRBV5-1
size: once
D: NA
J: TRBJ1-1
DNA: TGCGCCAGCAGCTTGTCTCCTGGGAGCACTGAAGCTTTCTTT
CDR3: CASSLSPGSTEAFF

V: TRBV2
size: NA
D: TRBD1
J: TRBJ1-1
DNA: TGTGCCAGCAGCCGACAGGGGGCAGTCACTGAAGCTTTCTTT
CDR3: CASSRQGAVTEAFF

V: TRBV11-3
size: NA
D: TRBD1
J: TRBJ2-3
DNA: TGTGCCAGCAGCCAGGGACAGGGGATGGGGGGGCCGTCCACAGATACGCAGTATTTT
CDR3: CASSQGQGMGGPSTDTQYF

V: TRBV6-1
size: NA
D: TRBD1
J: TRBJ1-2
DNA: TGTGCCAGCAGTGAAGCAGGTTCGGGACAGGGAAACTATGGCTACACCTTC
CDR3: CASSEAGSGQGNYGYTF

V: TRBV2
size: few
D: TRBD1
J: TRBJ1-5
DNA: TGTGCCAGCAGTGGAGGACAGGGGGAGACTCAGCCCCAGCATTTT
CDR3: CASSGGQGETQPQHF

V: TRBV19
size: NA
D: TRBD1
J: TRBJ2-7
DNA: TGTGCCAGTAGTCCCGGGACAGGTCTTTCCTACGAGCAGTACTTC
CDR3: CASSPGTGLSYEQYF

V: TRBV29-1
size: NA
D: NA
J: TRBJ1-1
DNA: TGCAGCGTTGAAGTGTCGACAGTTAAAGCTTTCTTT
CDR3: CSVEVSTVKAFF

V: TRBV15
size: NA
D: NA
J: TRBJ1-5
DNA: TGTGCCACCAGCAGAGGGAGGAGGGCTCTCAATCAGCCCCAGCATTTT
CDR3: CATSRGRRALNQPQHF

V: TRBV7-2
size: NA
D: TRBD1
J: TRBJ1-4
DNA: TGTGCCAGCAGCCAATCGACAGGGGAGTGGGAAAAACTGTTTTTT
CDR3: CASSQSTGEWEKLFF

V: TRBV11-2
size: NA
D: NA
J: TRBJ2-2
DNA: TGTGCCAGCAGCTTAGAAGGGGGAGCCGGGGAGCTGTTTTTT
CDR3: CASSLEGGAGELFF

V: TRBV7-8
size: NA
D: NA
J: TRBJ2-7
DNA: TGTGCCAGCAGCAGGGACTCTTCCTACGAGCAGTACTTC
CDR3: CASSRDSSYEQYF

V: TRBV9
size: NA
D: TRBD2
J: TRBJ2-7
DNA: TGTGCCAGCAGTCGTACCCATAGCGGGGGACTGCCCGAGCAGTACTTC
CDR3: CASSRTHSGGLPEQYF

V: TRBV5-1
size: NA
D: TRBD1
J: TRBJ2-5
DNA: TGCGCCAGCAGCTCATGGACAGGGGAGACCCAGTACTTC
CDR3: CASSSWTGETQYF

V: TRBV30
size: NA
D: TRBD1
J: TRBJ1-1
DNA: TGTGCCTGGAGCCCAGGGGGCACTGAAGCTTTCTTT
CDR3: CAWSPGGTEAFF

V: TRBV6-5
size: NA
D: TRBD1
J: TRBJ1-2
DNA: TGTGCCCTACAGGGGAATTATGGCTACACCTTC
CDR3: CALQGNYGYTF

V: TRBV5-1
size: NA
D: TRBD2
J: TRBJ2-5
DNA: TGCGCCAGCAGCTTAGGCGGGGGGGCAGAAGAGACCCAGTACTTC
CDR3: CASSLGGGAEETQYF

V: TRBV6-5
size: NA
D: NA
J: TRBJ2-1
DNA: TGTGCCAGCAGGGGAGACAGGTACAATGAGCAGTTCTTC
CDR3: CASRGDRYNEQFF

V: TRBV6-5
size: NA
D: TRBD1
J: TRBJ1-1
DNA: TGTGCCAGCAGCAGGGGGCGGAACACTGAAGCTTTCTTT
CDR3: CASSRGRNTEAFF

V: TRBV5-5
size: NA
D: NA
J: TRBJ2-5
DNA: TGTGCCAGCACCGTAACTAGTTCGGGTTTTTCAGAGACCCAGTACTTC
CDR3: CASTVTSSGFSETQYF

V: TRBV5-4
size: NA
D: TRBD2
J: TRBJ2-1
DNA: TGTGCCAGCAGCCCGCGGGGGGGTTTGGTGAATGAGCAGTTCTTC
CDR3: CASSPRGGLVNEQFF

V: TRBV4-1
size: NA
D: TRBD1
J: TRBJ1-2
DNA: TGCGCCAGCAGCCATGAAAACAGGGGTATGGACTATGGCTACACCTTC
CDR3: CASSHENRGMDYGYTF

V: TRBV5-1
size: NA
D: NA
J: TRBJ1-2
DNA: TGCGCCAGCAGTTTTCAGGGGCCTCGGGATGGCTACACCTTC
CDR3: CASSFQGPRDGYTF

V: TRBV9
size: NA
D: TRBD2
J: TRBJ2-2
DNA: TGTGCCAGCAGCCCCCGGGGGGCCGGGGAGCTGTTTTTT
CDR3: CASSPRGAGELFF

V: TRBV27
size: NA
D: NA
J: TRBJ1-6
DNA: TGTGCCAGCAGGACTGGGGGGGACGGCAATTCACCCCTCCACTTT
CDR3: CASRTGGDGNSPLHF

V: TRBV2
size: NA
D: TRBD2
J: TRBJ2-1
DNA: TGTGCCAGCAGTGGGACTAGCGGGGAACACTACAATGAGCAGTTCTTC
CDR3: CASSGTSGEHYNEQFF

V: TRBV29-1
size: once
D: NA
J: TRBJ1-1
DNA: TGCAGCGTTTCAGACTTGGGGGGAACTGAAGCTTTCTTT
CDR3: CSVSDLGGTEAFF

V: TRBV4-2
size: NA
D: NA
J: TRBJ2-2
DNA: TGTGCCAGCAGGCAGGGATCGAACACCGGGGAGCTGTTTTTT
CDR3: CASRQGSNTGELFF

V: TRBV4-1
size: NA
D: TRBD1
J: TRBJ1-5
DNA: TGCGCCAGCAGCCAACCAGGACAGGGGGCAGGTCAGCCCCAGCATTTT
CDR3: CASSQPGQGAGQPQHF

V: TRBV29-1
size: NA
D: NA
J: TRBJ2-5
DNA: TGCAGCGTTGCTCGGGGTACCTGGGAGACCCAGTACTTC
CDR3: CSVARGTWETQYF

V: TRBV29-1
size: NA
D: TRBD1
J: TRBJ1-2
DNA: TGCAGCGTACCGGGACAGGGAACCCGCTATGGCTACACCTTC
CDR3: CSVPGQGTRYGYTF

V: TRBV9
size: NA
D: TRBD2
J: TRBJ2-5
DNA: TGTGCCAGCAGCGGACAAGGGAGCGGGGGTGGGACCCAGTACTTC
CDR3: CASSGQGSGGGTQYF

V: TRBV4-1
size: few
D: TRBD1
J: TRBJ1-5
DNA: TGCGCCAGCAGCCAAGATACAGGGGGCGCATTTTTGGGCAATCAGCCCCAGCATTTT
CDR3: CASSQDTGGAFLGNQPQHF

V: TRBV28
size: NA
D: TRBD1
J: TRBJ1-6
DNA: TGTGCCAGCATCACAGGGGGAAAGACCCCAGGACCCCTCCACTTT
CDR3: CASITGGKTPGPLHF